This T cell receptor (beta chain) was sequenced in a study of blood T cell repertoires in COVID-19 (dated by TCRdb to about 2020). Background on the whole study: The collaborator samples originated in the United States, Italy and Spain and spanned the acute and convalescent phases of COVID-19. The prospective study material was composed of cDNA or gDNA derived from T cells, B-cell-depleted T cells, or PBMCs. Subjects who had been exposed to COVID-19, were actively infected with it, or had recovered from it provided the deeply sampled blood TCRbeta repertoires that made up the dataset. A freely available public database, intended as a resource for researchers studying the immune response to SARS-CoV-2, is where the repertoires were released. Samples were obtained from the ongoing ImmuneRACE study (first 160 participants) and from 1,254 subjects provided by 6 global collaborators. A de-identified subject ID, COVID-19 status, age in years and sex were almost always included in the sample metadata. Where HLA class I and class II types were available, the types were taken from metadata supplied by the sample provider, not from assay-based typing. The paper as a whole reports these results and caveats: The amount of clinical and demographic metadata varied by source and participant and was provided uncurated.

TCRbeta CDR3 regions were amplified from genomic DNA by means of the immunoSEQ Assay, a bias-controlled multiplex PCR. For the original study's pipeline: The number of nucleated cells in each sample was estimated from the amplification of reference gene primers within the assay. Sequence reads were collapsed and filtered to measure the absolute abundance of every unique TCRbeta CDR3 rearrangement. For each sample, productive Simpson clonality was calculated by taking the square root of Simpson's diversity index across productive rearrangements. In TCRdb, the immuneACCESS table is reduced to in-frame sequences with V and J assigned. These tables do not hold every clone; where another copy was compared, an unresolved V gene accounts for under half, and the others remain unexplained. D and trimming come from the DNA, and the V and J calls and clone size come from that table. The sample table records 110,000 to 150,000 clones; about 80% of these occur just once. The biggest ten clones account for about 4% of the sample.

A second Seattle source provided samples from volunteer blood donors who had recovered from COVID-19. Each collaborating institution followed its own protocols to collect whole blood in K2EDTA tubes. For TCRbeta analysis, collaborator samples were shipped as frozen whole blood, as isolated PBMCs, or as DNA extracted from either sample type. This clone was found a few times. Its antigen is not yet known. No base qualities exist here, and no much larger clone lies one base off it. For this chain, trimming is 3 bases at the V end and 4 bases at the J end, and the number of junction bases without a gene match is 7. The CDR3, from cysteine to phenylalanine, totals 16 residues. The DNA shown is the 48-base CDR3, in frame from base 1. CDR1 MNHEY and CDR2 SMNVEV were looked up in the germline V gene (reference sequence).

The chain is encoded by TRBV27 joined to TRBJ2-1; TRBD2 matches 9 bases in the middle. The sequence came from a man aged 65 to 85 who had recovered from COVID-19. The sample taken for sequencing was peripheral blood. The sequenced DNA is TGTGCCAGCAGTTTTGGGATAGCGGGAGCATACAATGAGCAGTTCTTC. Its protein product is CASSFGIAGAYNEQFF.